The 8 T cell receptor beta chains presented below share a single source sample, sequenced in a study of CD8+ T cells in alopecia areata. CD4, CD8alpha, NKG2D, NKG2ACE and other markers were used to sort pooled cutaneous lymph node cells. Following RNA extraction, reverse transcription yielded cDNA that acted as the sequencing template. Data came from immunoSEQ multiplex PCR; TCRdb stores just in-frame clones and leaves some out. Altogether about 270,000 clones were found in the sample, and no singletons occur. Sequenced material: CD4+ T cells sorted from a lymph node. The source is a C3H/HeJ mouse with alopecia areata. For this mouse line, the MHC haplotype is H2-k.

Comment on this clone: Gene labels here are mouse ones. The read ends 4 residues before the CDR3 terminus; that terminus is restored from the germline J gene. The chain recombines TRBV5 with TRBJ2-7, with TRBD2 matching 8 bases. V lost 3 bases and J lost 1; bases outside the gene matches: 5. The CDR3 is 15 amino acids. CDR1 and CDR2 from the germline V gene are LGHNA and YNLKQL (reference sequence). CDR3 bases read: TGTGCCAGCAGCCACCTCCGGGACTGGTCCTAT. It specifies CASSHLRDWSY. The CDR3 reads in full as CASSHLRDWSYEQYF.

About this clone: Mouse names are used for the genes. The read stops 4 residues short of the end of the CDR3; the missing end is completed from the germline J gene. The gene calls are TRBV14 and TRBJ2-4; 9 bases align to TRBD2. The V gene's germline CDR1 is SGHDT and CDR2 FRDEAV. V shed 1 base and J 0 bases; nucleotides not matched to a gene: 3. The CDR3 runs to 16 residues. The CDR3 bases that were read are TGTGCCAGCAGTTTCGGGACTGGGTCTAGTCAAAAC. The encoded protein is CASSFGTGSSQN. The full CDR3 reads CASSFGTGSSQNTLYF.

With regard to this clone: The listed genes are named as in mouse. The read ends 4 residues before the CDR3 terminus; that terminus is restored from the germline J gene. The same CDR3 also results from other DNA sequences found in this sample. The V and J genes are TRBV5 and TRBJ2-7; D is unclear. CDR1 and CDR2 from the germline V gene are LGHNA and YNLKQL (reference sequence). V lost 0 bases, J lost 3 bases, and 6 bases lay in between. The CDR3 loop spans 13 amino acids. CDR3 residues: CASSQDEGYEQYF. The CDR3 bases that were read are TGTGCCAGCAGCCAAGATGAGGGCTAT.

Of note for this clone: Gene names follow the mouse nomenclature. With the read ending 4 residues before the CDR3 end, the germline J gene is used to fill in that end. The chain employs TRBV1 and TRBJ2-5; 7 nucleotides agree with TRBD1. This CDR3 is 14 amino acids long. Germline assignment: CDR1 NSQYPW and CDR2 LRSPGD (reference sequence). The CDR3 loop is CTCSPGQKKDTQYF. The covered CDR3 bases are TGCACCTGCAGTCCGGGACAGAAAAAAGAC. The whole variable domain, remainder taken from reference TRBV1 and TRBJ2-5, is VTLLEQNPRWRLVPRGQAVNLRCILKNSQYPWMSWYQQDLQKQLQWLFTLRSPGDKEVKSLPGADYLATRVTDTELRLQVANMSQGRTLYCTCSPGQKKDTQYFGPGTRLLVL.

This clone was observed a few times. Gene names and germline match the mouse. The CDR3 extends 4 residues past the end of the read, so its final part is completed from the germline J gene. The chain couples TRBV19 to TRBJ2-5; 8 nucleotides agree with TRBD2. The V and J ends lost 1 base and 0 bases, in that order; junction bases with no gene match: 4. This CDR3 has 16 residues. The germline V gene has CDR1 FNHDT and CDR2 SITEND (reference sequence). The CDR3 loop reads CASSIPGLGNQDTQYF. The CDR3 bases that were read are TGTGCCAGCAGTATACCCGGACTGGGTAACCAAGAC.

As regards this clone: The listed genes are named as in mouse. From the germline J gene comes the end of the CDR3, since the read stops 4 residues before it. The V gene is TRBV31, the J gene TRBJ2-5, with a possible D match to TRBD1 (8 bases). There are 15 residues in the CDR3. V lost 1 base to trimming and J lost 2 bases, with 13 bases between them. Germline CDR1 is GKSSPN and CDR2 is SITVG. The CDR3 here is CAWSHYRGAQDTQYF. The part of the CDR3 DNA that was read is TGTGCCTGGAGTCATTACAGGGGGGCCCAAGAC.

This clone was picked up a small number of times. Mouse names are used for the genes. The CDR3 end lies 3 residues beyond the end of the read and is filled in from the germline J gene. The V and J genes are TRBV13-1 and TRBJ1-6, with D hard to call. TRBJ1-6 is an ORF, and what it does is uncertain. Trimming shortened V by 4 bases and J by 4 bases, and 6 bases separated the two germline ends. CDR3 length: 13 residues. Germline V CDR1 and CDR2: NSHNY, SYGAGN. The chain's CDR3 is CASSQKYNSPLYF. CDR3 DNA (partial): TGTGCCAGCAGTCAGAAATATAATTCGCCC.

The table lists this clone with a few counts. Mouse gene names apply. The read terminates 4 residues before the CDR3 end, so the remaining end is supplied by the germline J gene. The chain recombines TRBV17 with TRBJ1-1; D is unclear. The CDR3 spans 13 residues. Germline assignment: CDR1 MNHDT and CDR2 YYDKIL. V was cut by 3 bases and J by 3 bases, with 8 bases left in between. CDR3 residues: CASSSPRHTEVFF. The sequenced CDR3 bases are TGTGCTAGCAGTAGTCCCAGGCACACA.